These T cell receptor beta chains were read from a single sample in a study of blood T cell repertoires in COVID-19. TCRdb keeps only in-frame clones here, not all; method: immunoSEQ multiplex PCR. The sample contains 85,000 to 95,000 clones, over 75% of which appear only once. Sequenced: peripheral blood. The origin of the receptors is a human donor with acute or convalescent COVID-19. The donor label of this sample is uncertain. Both conserved end residues are part of each CDR3. D genes are given only for firm matches. Expanded clones are given a class, and other clones once, few, many or no size at all.

J: TRBJ2-3
V: TRBV7-9
D: TRBD2
size: once
CDR3: CASSFPLAGPTDTQYF
DNA: TGTGCCAGCAGCTTTCCGCTAGCGGGGCCGACAGATACGCAGTATTTT

J: TRBJ1-2
V: TRBV11-2
D: -
size: -
CDR3: CASSLGGVYGYTF
DNA: TGTGCCAGCAGCTTAGGGGGGGTCTATGGCTACACCTTC

J: TRBJ2-1
V: TRBV5-8
D: -
size: -
CDR3: CASSDGQTSSSYNEQFF
DNA: TGTGCCAGCAGCGACGGACAGACGTCGAGCTCCTACAATGAGCAGTTCTTC

J: TRBJ1-6
V: TRBV6-5
D: -
size: -
CDR3: CASSQESSYNSPLHF
DNA: TGTGCCAGCAGTCAGGAAAGCTCCTATAATTCACCCCTCCACTTT

J: TRBJ2-1
V: TRBV29-1
D: TRBD1
size: -
CDR3: CSAGGSSYNEQFF
DNA: TGCAGCGCAGGGGGCTCCTCCTACAATGAGCAGTTCTTC

J: TRBJ1-4
V: TRBV5-1
D: -
size: -
CDR3: CASSSGSNEKLFF
DNA: TGCGCCAGCAGCTCCGGGAGTAATGAAAAACTGTTTTTT

J: TRBJ2-3
V: TRBV4-1
D: TRBD1
size: -
CDR3: CASSQGQGPTDTQYF
DNA: TGCGCCAGCAGCCAAGGACAGGGACCTACAGATACGCAGTATTTT

J: TRBJ2-1
V: TRBV6-4
D: -
size: -
CDR3: CASSDSRGTYNEQFF
DNA: TGTGCCAGCAGTGACTCGAGGGGGACCTACAATGAGCAGTTCTTC

J: TRBJ2-7
V: TRBV12-3/TRBV12-4
D: -
size: -
CDR3: CASSLTVGEQYF
DNA: TGTGCCAGCAGTTTAACGGTTGGCGAGCAGTACTTC

J: TRBJ2-5
V: TRBV5-6
D: TRBD2
size: -
CDR3: CASSFRVAGETQYF
DNA: TGTGCCAGCAGCTTCAGGGTAGCGGGGGAGACCCAGTACTTC

J: TRBJ1-2
V: TRBV12-5
D: -
size: -
CDR3: CASGFGTGLRGYTF
DNA: TGTGCTAGTGGTTTCGGAACGGGATTACGGGGCTACACCTTC

J: TRBJ1-1
V: TRBV30
D: -
size: -
CDR3: CAWSPQGTTEAFF
DNA: TGTGCCTGGAGTCCCCAGGGGACCACTGAAGCTTTCTTT

J: TRBJ2-5
V: TRBV5-1
D: TRBD1
size: -
CDR3: CASSLSGTGSGETQYF
DNA: TGCGCCAGCAGCTTGTCAGGGACAGGGTCAGGAGAGACCCAGTACTTC

J: TRBJ2-2
V: TRBV5-4
D: -
size: -
CDR3: CASSLEGAWELFF
DNA: TGTGCCAGCAGCTTGGAAGGGGCCTGGGAGCTGTTTTTT

J: TRBJ1-3
V: TRBV3-1/TRBV3-2
D: -
size: -
CDR3: CASSSGATGNTIYF
DNA: TGTGCCAGCAGCTCTGGGGCGACGGGAAACACCATATATTTT

J: TRBJ2-3
V: TRBV2
D: -
size: -
CDR3: CASSERLAADTQYF
DNA: TGTGCCAGCAGTGAAAGGCTAGCCGCAGATACGCAGTATTTT

J: TRBJ2-1
V: TRBV11-3
D: -
size: -
CDR3: CASSLGGQGSNEQFF
DNA: TGTGCCAGCAGCTTAGGGGGGCAGGGTTCCAATGAGCAGTTCTTC

J: TRBJ1-1
V: TRBV6-5
D: -
size: -
CDR3: CASSYSRQNTEAFF
DNA: TGTGCCAGCAGTTACTCCAGACAAAACACTGAAGCTTTCTTT

J: TRBJ2-4
V: TRBV3-1/TRBV3-2
D: -
size: -
CDR3: CASSHPEGTPLRGNIQYF
DNA: TGTGCCAGCAGCCACCCGGAGGGAACACCCTTGCGGGGAAACATTCAGTACTTC

J: TRBJ2-3
V: TRBV7-9
D: -
size: -
CDR3: CASSLSLVKADTQYF
DNA: TGTGCCAGCAGCTTATCTCTAGTGAAAGCAGATACGCAGTATTTT

J: TRBJ1-5
V: TRBV9
D: TRBD1
size: -
CDR3: CASSGGQPNQPQHF
DNA: TGTGCCAGCAGCGGGGGACAGCCAAATCAGCCCCAGCATTTT

J: TRBJ2-1
V: TRBV10-3
D: TRBD1
size: -
CDR3: CAINRQGGDEQFF
DNA: TGTGCCATCAACAGACAGGGTGGCGATGAGCAGTTCTTC

J: TRBJ2-7
V: TRBV4-3
D: TRBD1
size: once
CDR3: CASSFSTGGSTYEQYF
DNA: TGCGCCAGCAGTTTCTCAACAGGGGGCTCAACCTACGAGCAGTACTTC

J: TRBJ1-1
V: TRBV7-3
D: -
size: few
CDR3: CASRSAANTEAFF
DNA: TGTGCCAGCAGATCAGCGGCTAACACTGAAGCTTTCTTT